A single TCR beta chain is shown here with its context. The antigen is not known. This specimen comes from a study of cytomegalovirus exposure and HLA in healthy donors. Findings and caveats of the study: Cytomegalovirus association was assigned to about 150 TCR beta chains. Later analysis identified a missense DCLRE1C variant that was linked to TCR beta V- and J-gene trimming.

CDR3 size: 11 residues. Per the germline V gene, CDR1 is GTSNPN and CDR2 is SVGIG (reference sequence). V was shortened by 1 base and J by 9 bases, with 10 bases between the two germline ends. PCR amplification relied on 60 Vbeta primers (plus 13 Jbeta primers). The assay was immunoSEQ multiplex PCR, and TCRdb's table has in-frame clones only and misses some. The sample has over 150,000 clones. Sequencing was performed on PBMCs. The sequence derives from a boy younger than 18 in good health and CMV-seronegative. This chain joins TRBV30 and TRBJ2-7; D call uncertain. The CDR3 DNA follows: TGTGCCTGGAGTGAGGCGGTCGTGCAGTACTTC. Protein sequence: CAWSEAVVQYF.